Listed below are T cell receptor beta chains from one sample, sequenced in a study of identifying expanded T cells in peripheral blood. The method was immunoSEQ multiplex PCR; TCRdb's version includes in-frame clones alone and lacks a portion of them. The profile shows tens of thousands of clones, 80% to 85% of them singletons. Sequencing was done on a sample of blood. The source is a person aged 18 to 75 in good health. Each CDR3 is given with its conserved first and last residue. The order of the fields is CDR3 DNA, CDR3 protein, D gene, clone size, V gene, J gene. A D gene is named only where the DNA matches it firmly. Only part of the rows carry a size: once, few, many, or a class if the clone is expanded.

CDR3nt: TGTGCCAGCACCCCGCAGGGGGCCTCCTACGAGCAGTACTTC
CDR3aa: CASTPQGASYEQYF
d_gene: TRBD1
abundance: .
v_gene: TRBV28
j_gene: TRBJ2-7

CDR3nt: TGCGCCAGCAGCTTGAGGGACAGGGAAGGCGAGCAGTACTTC
CDR3aa: CASSLRDREGEQYF
d_gene: TRBD1
abundance: .
v_gene: TRBV5-1
j_gene: TRBJ2-7

CDR3nt: TGCGCCAGCAGCTTGGTTTTGGGAGACGCTCTTACCTACAATGAGCAGTTCTTC
CDR3aa: CASSLVLGDALTYNEQFF
d_gene: .
abundance: .
v_gene: TRBV5-1
j_gene: TRBJ2-1

CDR3nt: TGTGCCAGCAGCCACGGACAGGGTGGGAACATTCAGTACTTC
CDR3aa: CASSHGQGGNIQYF
d_gene: TRBD1
abundance: .
v_gene: TRBV4-2
j_gene: TRBJ2-4

CDR3nt: TGTGCCAGTAGTCCCCGGTTGGGCCAAGAGACCCAGTACTTC
CDR3aa: CASSPRLGQETQYF
d_gene: .
abundance: .
v_gene: TRBV19
j_gene: TRBJ2-5

CDR3nt: TGTGCCAGCAGCCAAGCTAACGCGCGGGAGGTTCGAGATACGCAGTATTTT
CDR3aa: CASSQANAREVRDTQYF
d_gene: TRBD2
abundance: .
v_gene: TRBV4-2
j_gene: TRBJ2-3

CDR3nt: TGTGCCAGTAGAGACAGGGGGAAGGACGAGCAGTACTTC
CDR3aa: CASRDRGKDEQYF
d_gene: TRBD1
abundance: .
v_gene: TRBV19
j_gene: TRBJ2-7

CDR3nt: TGTGCCAGCAGCGTAGGGGGGACTAGCGGAAGGAACGAGCAGTACTTC
CDR3aa: CASSVGGTSGRNEQYF
d_gene: TRBD2
abundance: .
v_gene: TRBV9
j_gene: TRBJ2-7

CDR3nt: TGTGCCTGGAGCTACCGGACAGGGGGCCGCTATGGCTACACCTTC
CDR3aa: CAWSYRTGGRYGYTF
d_gene: TRBD1
abundance: .
v_gene: TRBV30
j_gene: TRBJ1-2

CDR3nt: TGTGCCAGCAGCCCAAGACAGGCTGGAAACACCATATATTTT
CDR3aa: CASSPRQAGNTIYF
d_gene: .
abundance: .
v_gene: TRBV28
j_gene: TRBJ1-3

CDR3nt: TGTGCCAGCAGTCCCACAGGGAGAGACAATGAGCAGTTCTTC
CDR3aa: CASSPTGRDNEQFF
d_gene: .
abundance: .
v_gene: TRBV5-4
j_gene: TRBJ2-1

CDR3nt: TGTGCCAGTAGTATCCTAGCGGGAGGAGGGGTAGATACGCAGTATTTT
CDR3aa: CASSILAGGGVDTQYF
d_gene: TRBD2
abundance: .
v_gene: TRBV19
j_gene: TRBJ2-3

CDR3nt: TGTGCCAGCAGCCCCGGACTAGCGGATTACAATGAGCAGTTCTTC
CDR3aa: CASSPGLADYNEQFF
d_gene: TRBD2
abundance: .
v_gene: TRBV7-8
j_gene: TRBJ2-1

CDR3nt: TGCAGCGTTGAGGGCCGGACTAAATCCTACAATGAGCAGTTCTTC
CDR3aa: CSVEGRTKSYNEQFF
d_gene: .
abundance: .
v_gene: TRBV29-1
j_gene: TRBJ2-1

CDR3nt: TGCAGCGTTGAAGATGGAGGGGGCGCTGGGGCCAACGTCCTGACTTTC
CDR3aa: CSVEDGGGAGANVLTF
d_gene: .
abundance: .
v_gene: TRBV29-1
j_gene: TRBJ2-6

CDR3nt: TGCAGCGTGGGGACTAGCGGGAGCCGGCTTACCTACGAGCAGTACTTC
CDR3aa: CSVGTSGSRLTYEQYF
d_gene: TRBD2
abundance: once
v_gene: TRBV29-1
j_gene: TRBJ2-7

CDR3nt: TGTGCCAGTAGAGCCGGTAGGAACACCGGGGAGCTGTTTTTT
CDR3aa: CASRAGRNTGELFF
d_gene: .
abundance: .
v_gene: TRBV19
j_gene: TRBJ2-2

CDR3nt: TGTGCCATCAGTGACTGGTCGAGGAATCTCTACAATGAGCAGTTCTTC
CDR3aa: CAISDWSRNLYNEQFF
d_gene: .
abundance: .
v_gene: TRBV10-3
j_gene: TRBJ2-1

CDR3nt: TGTGCCAGCAGCCCCTACGGGGGGGAAGAGACCCAGTACTTC
CDR3aa: CASSPYGGEETQYF
d_gene: TRBD2
abundance: .
v_gene: TRBV11-2
j_gene: TRBJ2-5

CDR3nt: TGTGCCAGCAGCTTTAGGGGGGCGGCCACAGATACGCAGTATTTT
CDR3aa: CASSFRGAATDTQYF
d_gene: .
abundance: .
v_gene: TRBV5-8
j_gene: TRBJ2-3

CDR3nt: TGTGCCAGCAGCTTCGGGATCGGACCACCCTGGAGTGGCTACACCTTC
CDR3aa: CASSFGIGPPWSGYTF
d_gene: .
abundance: .
v_gene: TRBV5-5
j_gene: TRBJ1-2

CDR3nt: TGTGCCAGCAGCGTAGGTTCCAAGGCGGGCTCTGGGGCCAACGTCCTGACTTTC
CDR3aa: CASSVGSKAGSGANVLTF
d_gene: .
abundance: .
v_gene: TRBV9
j_gene: TRBJ2-6

CDR3nt: TGTGCCAGCAGCGTAGTGTGGGAGGAGTCGAGGGAGCAGTACTTC
CDR3aa: CASSVVWEESREQYF
d_gene: .
abundance: .
v_gene: TRBV9
j_gene: TRBJ2-7

CDR3nt: TGTGCCAGCAGCAGAGGGACTAGCGGGAGAACAGATACGCAGTATTTT
CDR3aa: CASSRGTSGRTDTQYF
d_gene: TRBD2
abundance: .
v_gene: TRBV11-3
j_gene: TRBJ2-3